This T cell receptor beta chain was profiled in a study of CD8 T cells in Susac syndrome. The RNA, roughly 0.5 to 1 ug, was put through reverse transcription using random hexamers. TCRdb fed the immunoSEQ multiplex PCR reads into MiXCR, producing one record per CDR3 protein. The data hold tens of thousands of distinct CDR3 sequences, with about 95% observed a single time. This CDR3 region has 15 residues. CDR1 SGDLS and CDR2 YYNGEE come from the germline V gene. The V and J ends lost 3 bases and 3 bases, in that order; junction bases with no gene match: 5. This TCR derives from a human donor with multiple sclerosis. The chain carries TRBV9 and TRBJ2-2; TRBD2 matches 7 bases. Sample: CD8+ T cells from PBMCs. CDR3 DNA: TGTGCCAGCAGCGCGGGGGGTGCGCACACCGGGGAGCTGTTTTTT. This encodes CASSAGGAHTGELFF.